This TCR beta chain originates from a study of blood T cell repertoires in COVID-19 (dated by TCRdb to about 2020). Background on the whole study: Samples covering the acute and convalescent phases of COVID-19 were provided by collaborators in the United States, Italy and Spain. The material from the prospective study consisted of cDNA or gDNA derived from T cells, B-cell-depleted T cells, or PBMCs. Deeply sampled blood TCRbeta repertoires from subjects exposed to, actively infected with, or recovered from COVID-19 were included in the dataset. A freely available public database, intended as a resource for researchers studying the immune response to SARS-CoV-2, is where the repertoires were released. Samples were obtained from the ongoing ImmuneRACE study (first 160 participants) and from over a thousand subjects provided by 6 global collaborators. Nearly every sample came with metadata listing a de-identified subject ID, COVID-19 status, age in years and sex. HLA class I and class II types, where available, came from metadata supplied by the sample provider rather than from assay-based typing. The paper's findings and limits, for the study overall: How much clinical and demographic metadata was included differed by source and by participant, and the metadata was provided uncurated.

According to the germline V gene, CDR1 reads SGHNT and CDR2 reads YENEEA. Trimming costs V 2 bases and J 1 base, and their ends lie 24 bases apart. The CDR3 runs 19 amino acids, cysteine and phenylalanine included. Left in the record is the CDR3 DNA by itself, 57 bases read in frame from the first base. Whole blood was collected in K2EDTA tubes by collaborating institutions according to the institutions' own protocols. For TCRbeta analysis, collaborators shipped samples as frozen whole blood, isolated PBMCs, or DNA extracted from either of those sample types. In this sample, this clone turned up once. There is no known antigen for this receptor. Per-base qualities were not stored, and no clone one base away is much larger. TCRbeta CDR3 regions were amplified from genomic DNA by means of the immunoSEQ Assay, a bias-controlled multiplex PCR. For the original study's pipeline: Within the assay, amplification of reference gene primers was used to estimate how many nucleated cells each sample contained. Sequence reads were collapsed and filtered to measure the absolute abundance of every unique TCRbeta CDR3 rearrangement. For each sample, productive Simpson clonality was calculated as the square root of Simpson's diversity index across productive rearrangements. Here the immuneACCESS table is served through TCRdb, limited to in-frame sequences with V and J called. Missing clones are a known gap in these copies; in checked studies unresolved V genes cover under half, and the rest lacks a known reason. That table is the source of V, J and clone size, and D and trimming were worked out from the DNA. In all, the sample holds around 160,000 clones, and around 80% of those were seen once. The ten biggest clones cover roughly 18% of the sample.

The V and J segments used are TRBV11-3 and TRBJ2-7, and perhaps TRBD2 as D gene, on 7 matching bases. This clonotype was sampled from an elderly woman with acute or convalescent COVID-19. Sequences were obtained from peripheral blood. The nucleotide sequence is TGTGCCAGCAGCTTAAGGGGCGGGGGCCGACCGGCTTATTCCTACGAGCAGTACTTC. It translates to CASSLRGGGRPAYSYEQYF.